In its sample, the clone carrying this T cell receptor beta chain was seen a few times. Its antigen is still unknown. Clones were read by immunoSEQ multiplex PCR, and TCRdb kept only the in-frame ones, dropping some. The data contain 100,000 to 120,000 clones, roughly nine tenths of them singletons. This sample was taken from a study of T cell responses to AZD1222 COVID-19 vaccine. Germline loops: CDR1 MNHEY, CDR2 SVGEGT. Trimming stripped 5 bases from V and 2 bases from J, with 15 bases between. The CDR3 consists of 15 residues. Study-level points and caveats: Females outnumbered males among donors, who were mostly white British; clonal diversity was possibly underestimated. Spike-specific TCRs gained breadth and depth after people received two AZD1222 doses. No repertoire was sampled before or during the peak T cell response, only after it.

Sequenced here: peripheral blood, sampled 28 days after the second AZD1222 dose. The clonotype comes from an adult who received the AZD1222 COVID-19 vaccine. This chain links TRBV6-2 or TRBV6-3 with TRBJ1-1, with a weak D call TRBD1 (5 bases). CDR3: CASSTRGAANTEAFF. CDR3 nucleotide sequence: TGTGCCAGCAGTACCCGAGGGGCCGCTAACACTGAAGCTTTCTTT.